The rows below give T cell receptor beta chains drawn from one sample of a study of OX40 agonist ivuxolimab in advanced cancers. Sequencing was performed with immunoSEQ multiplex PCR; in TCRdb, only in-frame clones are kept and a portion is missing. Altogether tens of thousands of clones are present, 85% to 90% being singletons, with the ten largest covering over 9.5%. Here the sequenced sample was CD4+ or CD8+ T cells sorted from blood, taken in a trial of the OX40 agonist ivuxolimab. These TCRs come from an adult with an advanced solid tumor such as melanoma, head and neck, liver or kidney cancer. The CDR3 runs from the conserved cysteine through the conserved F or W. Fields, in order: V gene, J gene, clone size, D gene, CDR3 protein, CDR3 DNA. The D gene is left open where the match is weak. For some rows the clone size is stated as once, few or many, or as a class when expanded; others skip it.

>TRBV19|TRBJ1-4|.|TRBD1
CASSPDRGRIEKLFF
TGTGCCAGTAGTCCCGACAGGGGAAGGATTGAAAAACTGTTTTTT
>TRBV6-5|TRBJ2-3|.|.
CASSYYVADTQYF
TGTGCCAGCAGTTACTATGTCGCAGATACGCAGTATTTT
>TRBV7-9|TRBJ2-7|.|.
CASSLGPSPAPYF
TGTGCCAGCAGCTTAGGCCCGTCTCCAGCCCCGTACTTC
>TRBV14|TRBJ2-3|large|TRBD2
CASSHTSGNYPTDTQYF
TGTGCCAGCAGCCACACTAGCGGGAACTATCCAACAGATACGCAGTATTTT
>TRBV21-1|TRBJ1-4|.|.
CASSTGTVRLFF
TGTGCCAGCAGCACCGGGACAGTAAGACTGTTTTTT
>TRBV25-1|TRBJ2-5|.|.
CASSESLQAETQYF
TGTGCCAGCAGTGAATCTTTGCAAGCGGAGACCCAGTACTTC
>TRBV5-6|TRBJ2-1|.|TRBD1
CASSLAGTESYNEQFF
TGTGCCAGCAGCTTGGCCGGGACAGAGTCCTACAATGAGCAGTTCTTC
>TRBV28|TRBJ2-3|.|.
CASSSQTLRTVTDTQYF
TGTGCCAGCAGTTCACAAACCCTAAGGACAGTCACAGATACGCAGTATTTT
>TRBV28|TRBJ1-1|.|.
CASSLLGRRAFF
TGTGCCAGCAGTTTATTGGGGCGGAGAGCTTTCTTT
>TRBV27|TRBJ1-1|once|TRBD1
CASRLIWGQRNTEAFF
TGTGCCAGCAGATTGATATGGGGACAGAGGAACACTGAAGCTTTCTTT
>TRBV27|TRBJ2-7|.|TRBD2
CASTGRLAGVNHGYEQYF
TGTGCCAGCACTGGTCGCCTAGCGGGAGTCAATCACGGGTACGAGCAGTACTTC
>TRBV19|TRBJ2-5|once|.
CASSIYEQETQYF
TGTGCCAGTAGTATTTACGAGCAAGAGACCCAGTACTTC
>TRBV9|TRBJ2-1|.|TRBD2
CASNSGSGSPGGYNEQFF
TGTGCCAGCAACTCGGGGAGCGGGAGTCCGGGGGGCTACAATGAGCAGTTCTTC
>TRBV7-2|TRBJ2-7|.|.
CASSGNRDSPYEQYF
TGTGCCAGCAGCGGAAACCGGGACTCTCCCTACGAGCAGTACTTC
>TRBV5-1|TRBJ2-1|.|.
CASSLGRGQWDNEQFF
TGCGCCAGCAGCTTGGGGCGGGGACAGTGGGACAATGAGCAGTTCTTC
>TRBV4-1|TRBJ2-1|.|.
CASSHLGADEQFF
TGCGCCAGCAGCCACCTAGGAGCCGATGAGCAGTTCTTC
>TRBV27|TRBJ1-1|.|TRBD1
CASSNRGLRTEAFF
TGTGCCAGCAGCAACAGGGGATTACGGACTGAAGCTTTCTTT
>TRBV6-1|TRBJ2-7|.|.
CASSDRSPEQYF
TGTGCCAGCAGTGACCGGTCCCCCGAGCAGTACTTC
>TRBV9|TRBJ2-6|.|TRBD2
CASSVASGILSGANVLTF
TGTGCCAGCAGCGTAGCTAGCGGGATCCTCTCTGGGGCCAACGTCCTGACTTTC
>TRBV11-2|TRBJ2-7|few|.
CASSWGQSYEQYF
TGTGCCAGCAGTTGGGGGCAGTCCTACGAGCAGTACTTC
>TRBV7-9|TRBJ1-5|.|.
CASSLGAGANQPQHF
TGTGCCAGCAGCCTGGGTGCAGGGGCCAATCAGCCCCAGCATTTT
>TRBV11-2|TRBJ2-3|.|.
CASSSEVSTDTQYF
TGTGCCAGCAGCTCTGAGGTGAGCACAGATACGCAGTATTTT
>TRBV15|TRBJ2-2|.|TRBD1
CATSRADRGWNGELFF
TGTGCCACCAGCAGAGCGGACAGGGGTTGGAACGGGGAGCTGTTTTTT
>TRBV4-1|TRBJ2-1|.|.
CASSQARGGNEQFF
TGCGCCAGCAGCCAAGCCAGGGGAGGCAATGAGCAGTTCTTC
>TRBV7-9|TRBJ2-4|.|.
CASSLAWDLAKNIQYF
TGTGCCAGCAGCTTAGCCTGGGATCTAGCCAAAAACATTCAGTACTTC
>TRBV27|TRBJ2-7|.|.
CASSLRTNYYEQYF
TGTGCCAGCAGTTTACGGACAAATTACTACGAGCAGTACTTC
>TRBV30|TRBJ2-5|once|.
CAWRRVGQETQYF
TGTGCCTGGAGAAGAGTGGGCCAAGAGACCCAGTACTTC
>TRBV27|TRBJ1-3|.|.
CASSPLVGGGNTIYF
TGTGCCAGCAGTCCTCTCGTGGGGGGTGGAAACACCATATATTTT
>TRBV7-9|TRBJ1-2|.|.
CASSLANYGYTF
TGTGCCAGCAGCTTAGCTAACTATGGCTACACCTTC
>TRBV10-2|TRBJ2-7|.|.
CASSEEGGTQYYEQYF
TGCGCCAGCAGTGAGGAGGGGGGGACTCAATACTACGAGCAGTACTTC
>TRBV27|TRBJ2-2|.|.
CASGMGRELFF
TGTGCCAGCGGGATGGGCCGGGAGCTGTTTTTT
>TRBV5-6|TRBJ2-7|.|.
CASSLGLYEQYF
TGTGCCAGCAGCTTGGGGCTCTACGAGCAGTACTTC
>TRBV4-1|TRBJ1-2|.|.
CASSQIGVGSTF
TGCGCCAGCAGCCAAATCGGGGTGGGGAGCACCTTC
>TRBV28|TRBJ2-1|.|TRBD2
CASSWGTSELNEQFF
TGTGCCAGCAGTTGGGGGACTAGCGAACTCAATGAGCAGTTCTTC
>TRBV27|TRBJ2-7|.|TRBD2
CASSDGLAAGYEQYF
TGTGCCAGCAGTGATGGACTAGCGGCGGGCTACGAGCAGTACTTC
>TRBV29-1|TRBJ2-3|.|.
CSVEGDFSGHTDTQYF
TGCAGCGTTGAGGGGGATTTTAGTGGCCACACAGATACGCAGTATTTT
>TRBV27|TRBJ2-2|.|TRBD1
CASTDRGLWNTGELFF
TGTGCCAGCACAGACAGGGGGTTGTGGAACACCGGGGAGCTGTTTTTT
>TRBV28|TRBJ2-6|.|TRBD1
CASSSRTGGFSGANVLTF
TGTGCCAGCAGTTCCCGGACAGGGGGATTTTCTGGGGCCAACGTCCTGACTTTC
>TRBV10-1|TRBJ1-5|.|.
CASSEFNREGDQPQHF
TGCGCCAGCAGTGAGTTCAACAGAGAGGGAGATCAGCCCCAGCATTTT
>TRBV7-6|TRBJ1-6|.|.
CASSLGPQPGDSPLHF
TGTGCCAGCAGCCTCGGACCCCAACCGGGGGATTCACCCCTCCACTTT
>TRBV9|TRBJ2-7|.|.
CASSVAASSGYEQYF
TGTGCCAGCAGCGTAGCGGCTAGTTCCGGCTACGAGCAGTACTTC
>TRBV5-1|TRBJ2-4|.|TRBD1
CASSPGDREREVVKNIQYF
TGCGCCAGCAGCCCTGGTGACAGGGAGAGGGAAGTCGTCAAAAACATTCAGTACTTC
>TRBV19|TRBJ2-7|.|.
CASSIVPGLTYEQYF
TGTGCCAGTAGTATAGTACCTGGACTTACCTACGAGCAGTACTTC
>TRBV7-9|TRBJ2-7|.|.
CASSFSPGLRTYEQYF
TGTGCCAGCAGCTTCTCGCCGGGACTGAGGACCTACGAGCAGTACTTC
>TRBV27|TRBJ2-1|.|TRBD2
CASSLLAGGPAENEQFF
TGTGCCAGCAGTTTACTAGCGGGGGGGCCCGCAGAAAATGAGCAGTTCTTC
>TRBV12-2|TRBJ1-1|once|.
CASRLEDGQMNTEAFF
TGTGCAAGTCGCCTAGAGGACGGACAGATGAACACTGAAGCTTTCTTT
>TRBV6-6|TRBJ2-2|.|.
CASSYSSWELFF
TGTGCCAGCAGTTACAGTTCATGGGAGCTGTTTTTT
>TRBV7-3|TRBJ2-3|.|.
CASSFLGGTDTQYF
TGTGCCAGCAGCTTTCTAGGCGGCACAGATACGCAGTATTTT
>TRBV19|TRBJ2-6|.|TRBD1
CASRSGTGGSGANVLTF
TGTGCCAGTAGATCCGGGACAGGGGGGTCTGGGGCCAACGTCCTGACTTTC
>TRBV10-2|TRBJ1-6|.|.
CASSGKGTDSPLHF
TGCGCCAGCAGTGGAAAGGGGACGGATTCACCCCTCCACTTT
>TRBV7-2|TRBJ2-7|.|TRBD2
CASSLLGGGDEQYF
TGTGCCAGCAGCCTACTTGGCGGGGGGGACGAGCAGTACTTC
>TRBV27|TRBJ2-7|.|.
CASTPSGSYEQYF
TGTGCCAGCACTCCCTCAGGGAGTTACGAGCAGTACTTC
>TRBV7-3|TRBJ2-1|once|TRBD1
CASSSSPGGPYNEQFF
TGTGCCAGCAGCTCATCCCCAGGGGGACCCTACAATGAGCAGTTCTTC
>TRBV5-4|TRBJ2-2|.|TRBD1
CASSLGTGEVGELFF
TGTGCCAGCAGCTTGGGGACAGGGGAGGTCGGGGAGCTGTTTTTT
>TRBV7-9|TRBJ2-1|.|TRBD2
CASSLASGAGNEQFF
TGTGCCAGCAGCTTAGCTAGCGGGGCGGGCAATGAGCAGTTCTTC
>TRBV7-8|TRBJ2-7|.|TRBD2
CASSRWTSGTYEQYF
TGTGCCAGCAGCCGTTGGACTAGCGGGACCTACGAGCAGTACTTC
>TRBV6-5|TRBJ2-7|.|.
CASSYATDYEQYF
TGTGCCAGCAGTTACGCGACAGACTACGAGCAGTACTTC
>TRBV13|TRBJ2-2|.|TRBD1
CASSSGGLGGGELFF
TGTGCCAGCAGCTCAGGGGGCCTGGGGGGCGGGGAGCTGTTTTTT
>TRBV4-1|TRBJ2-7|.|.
CASSQERGYEQYF
TGCGCCAGCAGCCAAGAGCGAGGGTACGAGCAGTACTTC